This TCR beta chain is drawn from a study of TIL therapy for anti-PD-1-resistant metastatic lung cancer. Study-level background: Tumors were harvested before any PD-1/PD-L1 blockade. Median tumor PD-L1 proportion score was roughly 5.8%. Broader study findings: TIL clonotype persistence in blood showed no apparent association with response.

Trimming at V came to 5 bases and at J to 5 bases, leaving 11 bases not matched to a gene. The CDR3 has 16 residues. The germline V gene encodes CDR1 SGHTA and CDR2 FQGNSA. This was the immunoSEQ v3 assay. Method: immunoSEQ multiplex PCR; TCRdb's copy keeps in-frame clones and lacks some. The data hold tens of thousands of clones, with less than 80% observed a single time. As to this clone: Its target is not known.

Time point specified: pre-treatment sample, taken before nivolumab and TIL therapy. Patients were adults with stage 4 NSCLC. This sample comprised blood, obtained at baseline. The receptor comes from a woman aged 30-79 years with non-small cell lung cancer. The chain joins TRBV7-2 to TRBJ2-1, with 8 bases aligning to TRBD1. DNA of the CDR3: TGTGCCAGCAGCCCTAACCCCGGGACAGGAAACAATGAGCAGTTCTTC. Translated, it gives CASSPNPGTGNNEQFF.